Reported below is one T cell receptor beta chain. Its matching antigen is unknown. 13 Jbeta primers and 60 Vbeta primers were used for the PCR. TCRdb's copy holds only in-frame clones and misses some; the assay was immunoSEQ multiplex PCR. The repertoire holds about 81,000 clones, with more than 80% as singletons. This record belongs to a study of cytomegalovirus exposure and HLA in healthy donors. The study, taken as a whole, reports: By a later analysis, the bulk of CMV-associated TCR beta chains appeared HLA-restricted.

Germline values: CDR1 MNHEY, CDR2 SMNVEV (reference sequence). V lost 7 bases and J lost 4; bases outside the gene matches: 4. The CDR3 totals 14 residues. This sequence joins TRBV27 and TRBJ2-3; TRBD2 agrees at 11 bases. Material for sequencing was PBMCs. This sequence was found in a man in his late teens or twenties in good health and CMV-seronegative. CDR3 protein: CASKTSGKSDTQYF. The CDR3, as DNA: TGTGCCAGCAAGACTAGCGGGAAGTCAGATACGCAGTATTTT.